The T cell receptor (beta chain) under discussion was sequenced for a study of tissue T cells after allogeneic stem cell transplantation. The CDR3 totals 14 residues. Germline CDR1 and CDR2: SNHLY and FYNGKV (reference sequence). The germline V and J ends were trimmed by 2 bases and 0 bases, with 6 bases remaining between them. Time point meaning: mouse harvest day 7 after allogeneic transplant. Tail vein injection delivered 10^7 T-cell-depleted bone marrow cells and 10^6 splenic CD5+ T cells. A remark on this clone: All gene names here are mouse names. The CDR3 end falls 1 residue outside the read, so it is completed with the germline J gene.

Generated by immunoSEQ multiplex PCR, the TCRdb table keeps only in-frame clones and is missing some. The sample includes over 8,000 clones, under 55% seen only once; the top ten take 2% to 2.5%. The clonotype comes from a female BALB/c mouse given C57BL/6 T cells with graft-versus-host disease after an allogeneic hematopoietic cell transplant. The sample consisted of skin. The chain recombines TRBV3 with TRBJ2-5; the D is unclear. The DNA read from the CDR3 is TGTGCCAGCAGCTTACAGGATAACCAAGACACCCAGTAC. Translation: CASSLQDNQDTQY. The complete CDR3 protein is CASSLQDNQDTQYF. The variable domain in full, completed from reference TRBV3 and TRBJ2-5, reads GPKVLQIPSHQIIDMGQMVTLNCDPVSNHLYFYWYKQILGQQMEFLVNFYNGKVMEKSKLFKDQFSVERPDGSYFTLKIQPTALEDSAVYFCASSLQDNQDTQYFGPGTRLLVL.